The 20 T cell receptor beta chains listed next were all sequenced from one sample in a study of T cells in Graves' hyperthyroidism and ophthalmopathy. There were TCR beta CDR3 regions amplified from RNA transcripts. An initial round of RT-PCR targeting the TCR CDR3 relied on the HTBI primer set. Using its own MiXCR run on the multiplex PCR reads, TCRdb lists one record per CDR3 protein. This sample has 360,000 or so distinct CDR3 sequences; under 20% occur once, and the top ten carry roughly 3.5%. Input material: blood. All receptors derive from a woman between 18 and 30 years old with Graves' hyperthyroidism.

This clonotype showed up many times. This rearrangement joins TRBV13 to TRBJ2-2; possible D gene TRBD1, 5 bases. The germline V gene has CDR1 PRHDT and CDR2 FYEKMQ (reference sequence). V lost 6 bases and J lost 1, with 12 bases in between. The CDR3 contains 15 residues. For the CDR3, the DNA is TGTGCCAGCAGACCTGGGGCAGGGAACACCGGGGAGCTGTTTTTT. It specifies CASRPGAGNTGELFF.

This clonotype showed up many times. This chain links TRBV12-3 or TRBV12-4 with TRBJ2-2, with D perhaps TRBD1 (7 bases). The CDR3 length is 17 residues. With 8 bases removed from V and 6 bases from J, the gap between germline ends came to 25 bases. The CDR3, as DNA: TGTGCCAGCGCATCACCCGGGGGACAGTTAGGCCCCGGGGAGCTGTTTTTT. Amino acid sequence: CASASPGGQLGPGELFF.

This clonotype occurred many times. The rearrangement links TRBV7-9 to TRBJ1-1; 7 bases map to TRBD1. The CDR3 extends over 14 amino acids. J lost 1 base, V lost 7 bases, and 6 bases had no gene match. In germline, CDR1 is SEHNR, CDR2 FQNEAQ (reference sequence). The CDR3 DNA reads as TGTGCCAGCACCCTAGACAGGGCGAACACTGAAGCTTTCTTT. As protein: CASTLDRANTEAFF.

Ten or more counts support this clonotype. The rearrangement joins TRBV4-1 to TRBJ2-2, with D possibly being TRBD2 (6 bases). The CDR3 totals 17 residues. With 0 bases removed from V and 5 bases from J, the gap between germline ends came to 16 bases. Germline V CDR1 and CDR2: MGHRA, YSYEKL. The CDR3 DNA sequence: TGCGCCAGCAGCCAAGATTGGGCGGGGCGGGTAACCGGGGAGCTGTTTTTT. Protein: CASSQDWAGRVTGELFF.

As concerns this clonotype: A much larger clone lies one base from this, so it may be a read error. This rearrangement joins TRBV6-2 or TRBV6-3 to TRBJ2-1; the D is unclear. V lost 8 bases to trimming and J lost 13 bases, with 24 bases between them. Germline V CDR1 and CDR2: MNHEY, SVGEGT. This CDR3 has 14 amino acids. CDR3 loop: CASGPTIAKNIQFF. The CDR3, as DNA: TGTGCCAGCGGACCAACAATAGCCAAAAACATTCAGTTCTTC.

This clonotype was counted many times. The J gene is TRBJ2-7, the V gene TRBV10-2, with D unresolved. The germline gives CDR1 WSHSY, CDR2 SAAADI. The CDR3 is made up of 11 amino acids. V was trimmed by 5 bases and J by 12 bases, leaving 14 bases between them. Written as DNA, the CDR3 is TGCGCCAGCAGTCCCGGCCCGTCCCGGTACTTC. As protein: CASSPGPSRYF.

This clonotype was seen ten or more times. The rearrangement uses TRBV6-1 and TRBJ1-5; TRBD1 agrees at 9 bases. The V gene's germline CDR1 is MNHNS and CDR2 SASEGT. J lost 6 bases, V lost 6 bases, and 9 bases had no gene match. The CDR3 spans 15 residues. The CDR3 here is CASSTTGTGRQPQHF. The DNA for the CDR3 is TGTGCCAGCAGCACTACCGGGACAGGGCGTCAGCCCCAGCATTTT.

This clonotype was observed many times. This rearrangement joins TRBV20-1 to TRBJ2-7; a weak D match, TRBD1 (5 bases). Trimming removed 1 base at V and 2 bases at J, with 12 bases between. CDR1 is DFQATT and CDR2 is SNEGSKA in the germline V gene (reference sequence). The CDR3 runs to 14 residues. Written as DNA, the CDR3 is TGCAGTGCTAGAGGTCCGACAGAAGCCTACGAGCAGTACTTC. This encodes CSARGPTEAYEQYF.

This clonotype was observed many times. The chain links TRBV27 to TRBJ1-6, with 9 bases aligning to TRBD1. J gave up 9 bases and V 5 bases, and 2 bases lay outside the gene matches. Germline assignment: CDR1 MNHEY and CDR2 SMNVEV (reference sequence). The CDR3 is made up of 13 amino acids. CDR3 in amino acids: CASSRDRASPLHF. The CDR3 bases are TGTGCCAGCAGTAGGGACAGGGCTTCACCCCTCCACTTT.

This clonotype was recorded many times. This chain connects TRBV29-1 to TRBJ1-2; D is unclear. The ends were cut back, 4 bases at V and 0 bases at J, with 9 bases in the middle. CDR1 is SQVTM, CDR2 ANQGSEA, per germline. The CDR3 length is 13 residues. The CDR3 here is CSVGGGTNYGYTF. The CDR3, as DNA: TGCAGCGTTGGGGGAGGAACTAACTATGGCTACACCTTC.

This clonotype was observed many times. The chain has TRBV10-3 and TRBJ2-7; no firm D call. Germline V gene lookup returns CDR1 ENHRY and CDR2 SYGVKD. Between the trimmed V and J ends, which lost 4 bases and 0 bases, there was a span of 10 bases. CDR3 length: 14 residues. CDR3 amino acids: CAISVTTASYEQYF. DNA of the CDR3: TGTGCCATCAGTGTGACCACGGCCTCCTACGAGCAGTACTTC.

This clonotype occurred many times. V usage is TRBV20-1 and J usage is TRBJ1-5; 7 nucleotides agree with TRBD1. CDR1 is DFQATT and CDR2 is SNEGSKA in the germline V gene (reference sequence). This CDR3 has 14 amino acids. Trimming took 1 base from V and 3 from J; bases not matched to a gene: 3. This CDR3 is CSARATGANQPQHF. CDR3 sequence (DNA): TGCAGTGCTAGAGCTACAGGGGCCAATCAGCCCCAGCATTTT.

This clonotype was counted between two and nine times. The CDR3 DNA follows: TGTGCCAGCAGTTACCGGGACAACACAGATACGCAGTATTTT. It yields the protein CASSYRDNTDTQYF. The chain is built from TRBV6-5 and TRBJ2-3; TRBD1 is a possible D gene (6 bases). Between the trimmed V and J ends, which lost 2 bases and 2 bases, there was a span of 8 bases. Germline V lookup: CDR1 MNHEY, CDR2 SVGAGI. The CDR3 runs 14 residues.

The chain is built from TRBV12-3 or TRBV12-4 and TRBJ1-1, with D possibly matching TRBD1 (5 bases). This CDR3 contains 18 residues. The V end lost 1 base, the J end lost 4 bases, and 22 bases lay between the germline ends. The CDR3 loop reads CASSLGPYRRGRGTEAFF. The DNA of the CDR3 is TGTGCCAGCAGTTTAGGCCCATATAGACGGGGAAGGGGCACTGAAGCTTTCTTT.

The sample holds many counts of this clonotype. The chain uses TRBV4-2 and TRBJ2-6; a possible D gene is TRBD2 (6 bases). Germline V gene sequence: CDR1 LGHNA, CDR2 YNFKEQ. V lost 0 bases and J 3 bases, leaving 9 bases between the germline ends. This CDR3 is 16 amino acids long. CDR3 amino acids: CASSQEEGLGANVLTF. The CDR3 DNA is TGTGCCAGCAGCCAAGAGGAGGGGCTTGGGGCCAACGTCCTGACTTTC.

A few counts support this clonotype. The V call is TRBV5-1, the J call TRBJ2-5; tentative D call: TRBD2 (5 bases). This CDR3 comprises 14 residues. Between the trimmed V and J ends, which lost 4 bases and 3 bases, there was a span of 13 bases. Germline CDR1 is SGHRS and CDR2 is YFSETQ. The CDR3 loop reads CASSPPPGKETQYF. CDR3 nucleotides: TGCGCCAGCAGCCCACCTCCGGGGAAAGAGACCCAGTACTTC.

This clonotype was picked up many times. In nucleotides, the CDR3 is TGCAGTGCTAGCGACCTACGGGACAGAATTTATAGCAATCAGCCCCAGCATTTT. Translating it yields CSASDLRDRIYSNQPQHF. The chain links TRBV20-1 to TRBJ1-5; 7 positions match TRBD1. CDR1 is DFQATT, CDR2 SNEGSKA, per germline (reference sequence). The junction had 14 bases not matched to a gene; V was cut back by 3 bases and J by 0 bases. The CDR3 is 18 amino acids.

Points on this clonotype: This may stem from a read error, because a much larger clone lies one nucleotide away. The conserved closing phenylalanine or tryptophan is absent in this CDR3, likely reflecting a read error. The CDR3 protein is CATSRDAGETGELFS. The CDR3 coding sequence is TGTGCCACCAGCAGAGATGCCGGGGAAACCGGGGAGCTGTTTTCT. The chain joins TRBV15 to TRBJ2-2, with D tentatively TRBD2 (5 bases). V was trimmed by 0 bases and J by 5 bases, leaving 10 bases between them. Germline CDR1 LNHNV, CDR2 YYDKDF (reference sequence). The CDR3 runs 15 residues.

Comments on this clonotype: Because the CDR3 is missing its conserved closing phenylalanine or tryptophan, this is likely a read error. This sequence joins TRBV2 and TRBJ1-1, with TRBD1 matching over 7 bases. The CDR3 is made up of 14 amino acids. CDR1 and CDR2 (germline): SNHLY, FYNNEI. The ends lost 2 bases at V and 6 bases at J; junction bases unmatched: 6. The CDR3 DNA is TGTGCCAGCAGTGAACCGCCAGGGGGGGCTGAAGCTTTCTTA. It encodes CASSEPPGGAEAFL.

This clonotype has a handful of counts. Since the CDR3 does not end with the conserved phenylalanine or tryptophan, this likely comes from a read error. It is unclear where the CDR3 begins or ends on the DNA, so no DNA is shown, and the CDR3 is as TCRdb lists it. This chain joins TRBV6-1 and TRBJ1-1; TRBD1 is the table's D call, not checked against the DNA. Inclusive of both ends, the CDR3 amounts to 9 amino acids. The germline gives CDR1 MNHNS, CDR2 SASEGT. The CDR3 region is CASSGTPLL.